One and the same sample provided the 30 T cell receptor beta chains below, sequenced in a study of control samples from healthy donors and cancer patients. Profiled with immunoSEQ multiplex PCR; TCRdb holds only in-frame clones, not every one. The data hold fewer than 300,000 clones, with roughly 80% observed a single time. Sequenced sample: PBMCs. Receptor source: a woman in her sixties or seventies with lung cancer.

The gene calls are TRBV11-2 and TRBJ2-1; D gene unclear. The length of the CDR3 is 15 residues. Germline V CDR1 and CDR2: SGHAT, FQNNGV. V gave up 5 bases and J gave up 6 bases, with 17 bases separating them. This chain's CDR3 is CASSPQVGRVNEQFF. CDR3 DNA sequence: TGTGCCAGCAGCCCTCAGGTGGGCCGTGTCAATGAGCAGTTCTTC.

V is TRBV18 and J is TRBJ2-7; D gene ambiguous. The V end was cut by 2 bases, the J end by 5 bases, with 13 bases between. The germline gives CDR1 KGHSH, CDR2 LQKENI. The CDR3 extends over 14 amino acids. CDR3 residues: CASSPNGLANEQYF. The CDR3 DNA is TGTGCCAGCTCACCAAACGGTTTAGCCAACGAGCAGTACTTC.

The J gene is TRBJ2-3, the V gene TRBV13; D remains ambiguous. Germline V gene data show CDR1 as PRHDT and CDR2 as FYEKMQ (reference sequence). V shed 3 bases and J shed 6 bases, with 7 bases lying between them. The CDR3 totals 12 residues. The CDR3 region has the DNA TGTGCCAGCAGCTTGACACGGGATACGCAGTATTTT. Translating gives CASSLTRDTQYF.

The chain couples TRBV12-3 or TRBV12-4 to TRBJ1-6; tentatively, D is TRBD1 (5 bases). V was trimmed by 6 bases and J by 7 bases, leaving 10 bases between them. CDR3 size: 13 residues. CDR3 residues: CASSGTPNSPLHF. The CDR3 DNA sequence: TGTGCCAGCAGCGGGACGCCCAATTCACCCCTCCACTTT.

This chain links TRBV19 with TRBJ1-4, with D tentatively TRBD1 (5 bases). Per the germline V gene, CDR1 is LNHDA and CDR2 is SQIVND (reference sequence). This CDR3 is built from 16 residues. V was trimmed by 4 bases and J by 7 bases, leaving 19 bases between them. DNA of the CDR3: TGTGCCAGTAGTAGAGGCTCGGCCAGGGCAGGTGAAAAACTGTTTTTT. It is translated as CASSRGSARAGEKLFF.

The V call is TRBV11-2, the J call TRBJ1-4; 7 bases align to TRBD1. Germline trimming cut 4 bases from V and 9 bases from J; bases unmatched to any gene: 11. Looked up from germline, CDR1 is SGHAT and CDR2 is FQNNGV. The CDR3 has 15 amino acids. CDR3 DNA: TGTGCCAGCAGCTCCCTGACAGGGCCTTCTAAAAAACTGTTTTTT. Encoded protein: CASSSLTGPSKKLFF.

This clone was detected a few times. One end of the junction fails to match germline, which may point to a read error. This sequence joins TRBV18 and TRBJ1-1, with D uncertain. Per germline, CDR1 KGHSH and CDR2 LQKENI. This CDR3 has 14 amino acids. CDR3 DNA: TGTGCCAGCTCACCTAACCCAGTGAATACTGAAGCTTTCTTT. Its translation: CASSPNPVNTEAFF.

The V gene is TRBV27, the J gene TRBJ2-7; D possibly matches TRBD1 or TRBD2 (7 bases each). Germline CDR1 and CDR2: MNHEY and SMNVEV (reference sequence). The V and J ends lost 5 bases and 5 bases respectively, with 19 bases between them. The CDR3 sequence is 15 residues long. CDR3 sequence reads: CASSRGGGSFNEQYF. The CDR3 region has the DNA TGTGCCAGCAGTAGAGGGGGCGGGAGTTTCAACGAGCAGTACTTC.

The V call is TRBV25-1, the J call TRBJ2-5; no reliable D call. Trimming took off 3 bases at V and 8 bases at J, with 4 bases between the two ends. The length of the CDR3 is 10 residues. From germline, CDR1 is MGHDK and CDR2 SYGVNS. The CDR3 loop is CASSDPTQYF. CDR3 in DNA: TGTGCCAGCAGTGACCCAACCCAGTACTTC. Filled out from reference TRBV25-1 and TRBJ2-5, the complete variable domain reads EADIYQTPRYLVIGTGKKITLECSQTMGHDKMYWYQQDPGMELHLIHYSYGVNSTEKGDLSSESTVSRIRTEHFPLTLESARPSHTSQYLCASSDPTQYFGPGTRLLVL.

The gene calls are TRBV27 and TRBJ1-2; no definite D call. This CDR3 spans 13 amino acids. Germline CDR1 is MNHEY and CDR2 is SMNVEV (reference sequence). The CDR3 DNA sequence: TGTGCATCCGGGGTGGCGAGTAACTATGGCTACACCTTC. Translating it yields CASGVASNYGYTF.

The chain links TRBV10-3 to TRBJ1-3; D is unresolved. The V gene lost 0 bases and the J gene lost 4 bases, with 10 bases spanning the gap. In germline, CDR1 is ENHRY, CDR2 SYGVKD. This CDR3 contains 15 residues. The CDR3 coding sequence is TGTGCCATCAGTGAGTCGCCCAGACTCGGAAACACCATATATTTT. It specifies CAISESPRLGNTIYF.

This chain connects TRBV6-1 to TRBJ1-1; tentative D call: TRBD1 (5 bases). Germline assignment: CDR1 MNHNS and CDR2 SASEGT. V was trimmed by 3 bases and J by 2 bases, leaving 13 bases between them. The CDR3 length is 15 residues. The CDR3 loop is CASSDRGTGNTEAFF. CDR3 coding DNA: TGTGCCAGCAGTGATAGAGGGACGGGTAACACTGAAGCTTTCTTT.

The rearrangement joins TRBV7-9 to TRBJ1-1; unclear D gene. V gave up 1 base and J gave up 3 bases, with 3 bases separating them. The CDR3 covers 12 residues. The germline CDR1 and CDR2 sequences are SEHNR and FQNEAQ (reference sequence). CDR3 in amino acids: CASSLGYTEAFF. CDR3 in DNA: TGTGCCAGCAGCTTAGGGTACACTGAAGCTTTCTTT.

The rearrangement links TRBV28 to TRBJ2-7; tentatively, D is TRBD2 (5 bases). CDR1 and CDR2 from the germline V gene are MDHEN and SYDVKM. Trimming stripped 6 bases from V and 3 bases from J, with 18 bases between. The CDR3 consists of 15 residues. The CDR3 nucleotides read TGTGCCAGCAGCCTAGCCCGGGTAGGATTCTACGAGCAGTACTTC. It translates to CASSLARVGFYEQYF.

The chain couples TRBV21-1 to TRBJ1-3. TRBV21-1 is a pseudogene. CDR3 size: 16 residues. The CDR3 DNA reads TGTGCCAGCAGCAAAGTCTTGGACCGGTCTGGAAACACCATATATTTT. It codes for CASSKVLDRSGNTIYF.

Points on this clone: Other nucleotide sequences from this sample produce the same CDR3. J is TRBJ2-2 and V is TRBV7-9, with TRBD1 matching over 10 bases. The CDR3 totals 15 residues. The germline gives CDR1 SEHNR, CDR2 FQNEAQ (reference sequence). V dropped 4 bases and J dropped 6; count of bases not matched to a gene: 5. DNA for the CDR3: TGTGCCAGCAGCTCGGGACAGGGGCGGGCCGGGGAGCTGTTTTTT. Its protein product is CASSSGQGRAGELFF.

The chain carries TRBV12-3 or TRBV12-4 and TRBJ1-2; D not resolved. The CDR3 is made up of 10 amino acids. V lost 3 bases to trimming and J lost 8 bases, with 4 bases between them. CDR3 in DNA: TGTGCCAGCAGTTTTTTCGGCTACACCTTC. It is translated as CASSFFGYTF.

The sample holds one count of this clone. The V call is TRBV28, the J call TRBJ1-1; no definite D call. There are 14 residues in the CDR3. Trimming left V 5 bases short and J 1 base short, with 11 bases between. Germline-derived CDR1 and CDR2 are MDHEN and SYDVKM. CDR3 nucleotide sequence: TGTGCCAGCAGTCCCTTGGGGTCGAACACTGAAGCTTTCTTT. Its protein product is CASSPLGSNTEAFF.

The chain has TRBV10-2 and TRBJ2-3; possible D gene TRBD1, 6 bases. The CDR3 loop spans 15 amino acids. Germline loops: CDR1 WSHSY, CDR2 SAAADI. The V end lost 7 bases, the J end lost 0 bases, and 14 bases lay between the germline ends. CDR3: CASKGTQASTDTQYF. Here the CDR3 DNA reads TGCGCCAGCAAGGGGACACAGGCTAGCACAGATACGCAGTATTTT.

V usage is TRBV3-1 (or the pseudogene TRBV3-2) and J usage is TRBJ1-5, with D maybe TRBD1 (5 bases). The CDR3 has 15 amino acids. Between the trimmed V and J ends, which lost 5 bases and 0 bases, there was a span of 11 bases. Germline V gene lookup returns CDR1 LGHDT and CDR2 YNNKEL (reference sequence). The CDR3 here is CASSKGHLSNQPQHF. As DNA, the CDR3 is TGTGCCAGCAGCAAAGGACACCTTAGCAATCAGCCCCAGCATTTT.

This chain links TRBV5-5 with TRBJ1-6, with D tentatively TRBD1 (5 bases). The V and J ends lost 4 bases and 10 bases respectively, with 21 bases between them. Per germline, CDR1 SGHKS and CDR2 YYEKEE (reference sequence). This CDR3 contains 16 residues. The CDR3 bases are TGTGCCAGCAGCGCGGAGGGGCCCGCGGGGAGATCACCCCTCCACTTT. Its protein product is CASSAEGPAGRSPLHF.

This clone was detected a few times. V usage is TRBV5-1 and J usage is TRBJ1-6, with D possibly matching TRBD1 (6 bases). The V gene's germline CDR1 is SGHRS and CDR2 YFSETQ. Trimming took 4 bases from V and 9 from J, leaving 14 bases between them. This CDR3 is 14 amino acids long. CDR3 residues: CASSDGGGGSPLHF. The CDR3 DNA reads as TGCGCCAGCAGCGATGGGGGCGGTGGTTCACCCCTCCACTTT.

V is TRBV15 and J is TRBJ1-2; tentatively, D is TRBD1 (5 bases). This CDR3 region has 15 residues. With 0 bases removed from V and 0 bases from J, the gap between germline ends came to 8 bases. CDR1 is LNHNV, CDR2 YYDKDF, per germline (reference sequence). The CDR3 bases are TGTGCCACCAGCAGAGATCGAGGGGCTAACTATGGCTACACCTTC. Translation gives CATSRDRGANYGYTF.

CDR3 loop: CASSQVLRGTEAFF. Written as DNA, the CDR3 is TGTGCCAGCAGCCAAGTTCTCAGGGGGACTGAAGCTTTCTTT. The chain has TRBV3-1 (or the pseudogene TRBV3-2) and TRBJ1-1, with 7 nucleotides matching TRBD1. The CDR3 spans 14 residues. The V and J ends lost 1 base and 5 bases, in that order; junction bases with no gene match: 4. Germline-derived CDR1 and CDR2 are LGHDT and YNNKEL (reference sequence).

The chain employs TRBV5-1 and TRBJ2-7; 7 bases are shared with TRBD2. Germline V gene data show CDR1 as SGHRS and CDR2 as YFSETQ. This CDR3 spans 14 amino acids. Trimming cost V 5 bases and J 0 bases; bases outside gene matches: 5. The CDR3 sequence: CASRIGTNSYEQYF. The DNA for the CDR3 is TGCGCCAGCAGGATCGGGACTAACTCCTACGAGCAGTACTTC.

This clone was seen just once. CDR3 region: CASSQDPGASGGETQYF. The CDR3 region has the DNA TGCGCCAGCAGCCAAGATCCCGGGGCTAGCGGGGGGGAGACCCAGTACTTC. The V gene is TRBV4-1, the J gene TRBJ2-5; 11 bases map to TRBD2. The junction had 8 bases not matched to a gene; V was cut back by 0 bases and J by 5 bases. Germline CDR1 and CDR2: MGHRA and YSYEKL. CDR3 size: 17 residues.

In its sample, this clone was seen once. The chain joins TRBV29-1 to TRBJ1-1; D gene unclear. The CDR3 runs to 11 residues. V dropped 4 bases and J dropped 5 bases, with 8 bases sitting between them. From germline, CDR1 is SQVTM and CDR2 ANQGSEA. In DNA form, the CDR3 reads TGCAGCGTTGTCTCGGCTACTGAAGCTTTCTTT. The encoded protein is CSVVSATEAFF. The variable domain in full, with the rest retrieved from reference TRBV29-1 and TRBJ1-1, is SAVISQKPSRDICQRGTSLTIQCQVDSQVTMMFWYRQQPGQSLTLIATANQGSEATYESGFVIDKFPISRPNLTFSTLTVSNMSPEDSSIYLCSVVSATEAFFGQGTRLTVV.

The chain uses TRBV11-2 and TRBJ1-2; tentative D call: TRBD1 (6 bases). CDR1 SGHAT and CDR2 FQNNGV come from the germline V gene. Trimming stripped 2 bases from V and 4 bases from J, with 17 bases between. CDR3 size: 16 residues. The CDR3 reads CASSLNYVGGVYGYTF. In DNA, the CDR3 is TGTGCCAGCAGCTTAAACTACGTTGGGGGCGTCTATGGCTACACCTTC.

V and J are TRBV2 and TRBJ1-6; D unclear. Germline V gives CDR1 SNHLY, CDR2 FYNNEI. This CDR3 is 16 amino acids long. Trimming shortened V by 6 bases and J by 3 bases, and 15 bases separated the two germline ends. CDR3 region: CASRTADLIYNSPLHF. CDR3 nucleotides: TGTGCCAGCAGAACAGCGGACCTAATCTATAATTCACCCCTCCACTTT.

The CDR3 nucleotides are TGTGCCAGCAGCTTTTGGGCTCAGGGCCATGAGCAGTTCTTC. Protein product: CASSFWAQGHEQFF. The chain has TRBV7-9 and TRBJ2-1; D perhaps matches TRBD1 (5 bases). The V gene lost 3 bases and the J gene lost 8 bases, with 14 bases spanning the gap. The length of the CDR3 is 14 residues. Germline values: CDR1 SEHNR, CDR2 FQNEAQ (reference sequence).